The clone carrying this T cell receptor (beta chain) showed up many times. Its antigen remains unidentified. TCRdb redid the calling of the RACE reads with MiXCR, one entry per CDR3 protein. The sample contains around 130,000 distinct CDR3 sequences, 10% to 12% of which appear only once. Time point noted: patch test 3, about 24 weeks after DPC sensitization. Sample treatment: therapeutic diphenylcyclopropenone sensitization with weekly scalp DPC. Trimming cost V 7 bases and J 8 bases, with 18 bases left between them. The CDR3 runs 13 residues. This sample was included in a study of human T cells and chemical hapten exposure. Study in general: Per-sample TCR yields varied mainly from small pooled library volume differences. Overall study results and limits: Expanded TCR counts at PT1 were positively correlated with the patch test score. Expanded TCR sets contained significantly more large CDR3 similarity clusters than controls.

Sequencing used whole blood, obtained in connection with sensitization to the hapten diphenylcyclopropenone (DPC). This TCR came from a woman aged 45-59 years with alopecia areata. Some clones in this sample may be carry-over from other donors' samples. This chain joins TRBV12-3 or TRBV12-4 and TRBJ2-7; D not certain. CDR3 in amino acids: CASNTLSGGQQYF. DNA of the CDR3: TGTGCCAGCAATACCCTGTCCGGCGGCCAGCAGTACTTC.